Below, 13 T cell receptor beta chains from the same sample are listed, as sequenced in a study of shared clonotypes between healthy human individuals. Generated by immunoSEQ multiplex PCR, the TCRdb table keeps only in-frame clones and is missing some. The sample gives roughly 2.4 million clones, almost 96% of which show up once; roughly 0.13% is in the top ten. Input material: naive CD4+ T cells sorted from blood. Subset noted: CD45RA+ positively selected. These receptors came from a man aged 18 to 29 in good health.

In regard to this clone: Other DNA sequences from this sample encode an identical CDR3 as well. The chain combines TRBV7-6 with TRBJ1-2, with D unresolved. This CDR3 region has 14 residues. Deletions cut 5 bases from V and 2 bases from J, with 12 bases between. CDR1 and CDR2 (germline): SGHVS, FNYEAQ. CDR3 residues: CASSPWEGNYGYTF. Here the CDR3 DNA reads TGTGCCAGCAGCCCGTGGGAAGGGAACTATGGCTACACCTTC.

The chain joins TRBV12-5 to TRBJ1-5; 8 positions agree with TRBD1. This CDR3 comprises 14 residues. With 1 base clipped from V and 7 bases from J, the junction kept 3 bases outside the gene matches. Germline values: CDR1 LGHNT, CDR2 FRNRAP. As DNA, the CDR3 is TGTGCTAGTGGTTTGGGACAGGGGCGCCAGCCCCAGCATTTT. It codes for CASGLGQGRQPQHF.

The CDR3 region is CASRMEAGPYNEQFF. CDR3 in DNA: TGTGCCAGCAGAATGGAGGCGGGGCCCTACAATGAGCAGTTCTTC. The chain couples TRBV6-5 to TRBJ2-1; weak D call: TRBD2 (6 bases). Germline CDR1 and CDR2: MNHEY and SVGAGI. V lost 6 bases, J lost 2 bases, and 14 bases lay in between. This CDR3 region has 15 residues.

CDR3 loop: CAISESGDSRSYTF. Here the CDR3 DNA reads TGTGCCATCAGTGAGTCCGGGGACAGTCGAAGCTACACCTTC. The rearrangement links TRBV10-3 to TRBJ1-2; 7 bases line up with TRBD1. This CDR3 contains 14 residues. V was clipped by 0 bases and J by 9 bases; unmatched bases: 7. Per the germline V gene, CDR1 is ENHRY and CDR2 is SYGVKD.

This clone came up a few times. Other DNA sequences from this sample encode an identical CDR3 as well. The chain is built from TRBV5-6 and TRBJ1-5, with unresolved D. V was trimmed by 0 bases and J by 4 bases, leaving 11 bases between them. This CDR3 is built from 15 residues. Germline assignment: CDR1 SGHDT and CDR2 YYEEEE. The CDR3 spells CASSLGLGINQPQHF. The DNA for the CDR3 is TGTGCCAGCAGCTTGGGTCTCGGGATAAATCAGCCCCAGCATTTT.

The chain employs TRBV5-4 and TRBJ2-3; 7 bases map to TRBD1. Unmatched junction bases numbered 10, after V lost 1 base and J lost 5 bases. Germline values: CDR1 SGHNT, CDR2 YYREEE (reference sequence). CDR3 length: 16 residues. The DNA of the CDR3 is TGTGCCAGCAGCTTGATGGGAATCAGGGGGAAAGATACGCAGTATTTT. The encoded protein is CASSLMGIRGKDTQYF.

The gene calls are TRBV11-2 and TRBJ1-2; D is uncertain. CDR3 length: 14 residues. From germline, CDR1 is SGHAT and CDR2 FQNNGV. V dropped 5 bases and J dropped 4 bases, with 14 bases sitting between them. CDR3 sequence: CASSPTVAGYGYTF. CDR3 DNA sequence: TGTGCCAGCAGCCCCACGGTGGCAGGCTATGGCTACACCTTC.

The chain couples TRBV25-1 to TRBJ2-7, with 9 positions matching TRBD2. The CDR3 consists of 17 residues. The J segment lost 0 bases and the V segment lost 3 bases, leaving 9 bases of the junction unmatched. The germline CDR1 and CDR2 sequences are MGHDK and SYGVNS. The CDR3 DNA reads TGTGCCAGCAGTGATGCGGGAGGGGTGGGGGGCTCCTACGAGCAGTACTTC. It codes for CASSDAGGVGGSYEQYF.

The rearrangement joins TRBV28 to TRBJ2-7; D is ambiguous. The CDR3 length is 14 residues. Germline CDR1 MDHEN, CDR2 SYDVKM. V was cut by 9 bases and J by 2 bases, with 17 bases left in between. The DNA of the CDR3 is TGTGCCAGTGGTATCGCCGCTCTTACCTACGAGCAGTACTTC. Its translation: CASGIAALTYEQYF. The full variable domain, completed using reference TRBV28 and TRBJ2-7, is DVKVTQSSRYLVKRTGEKVFLECVQDMDHENMFWYRQDPGLGLRLIYFSYDVKMKEKGDIPEGYSVSREKKERFSLILESASTNQTSMYLCASGIAALTYEQYFGPGTRLTVT.

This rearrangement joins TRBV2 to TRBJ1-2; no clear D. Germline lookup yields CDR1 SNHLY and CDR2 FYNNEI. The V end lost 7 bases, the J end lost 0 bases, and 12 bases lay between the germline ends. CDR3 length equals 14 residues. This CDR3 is CASKVGTSNYGYTF. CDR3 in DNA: TGTGCCAGCAAGGTGGGAACTTCTAACTATGGCTACACCTTC.

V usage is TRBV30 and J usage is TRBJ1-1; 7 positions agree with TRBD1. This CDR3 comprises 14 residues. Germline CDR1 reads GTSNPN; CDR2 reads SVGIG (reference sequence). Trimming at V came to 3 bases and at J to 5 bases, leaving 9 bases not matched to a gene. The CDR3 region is CAWRRQGLGTEAFF. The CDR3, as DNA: TGTGCCTGGAGGAGACAGGGTCTAGGGACTGAAGCTTTCTTT.

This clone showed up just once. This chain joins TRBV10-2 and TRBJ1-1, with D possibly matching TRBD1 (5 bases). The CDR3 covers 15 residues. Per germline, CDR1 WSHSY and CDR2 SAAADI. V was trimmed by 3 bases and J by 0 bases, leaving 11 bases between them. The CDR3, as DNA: TGCGCCAGCAGTGACAGGGCCTTGATGAACACTGAAGCTTTCTTT. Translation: CASSDRALMNTEAFF.

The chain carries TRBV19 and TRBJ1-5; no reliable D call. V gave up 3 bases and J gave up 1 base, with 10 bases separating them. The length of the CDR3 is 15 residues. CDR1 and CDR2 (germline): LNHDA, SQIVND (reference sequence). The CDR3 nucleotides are TGTGCCAGTAGTATTGGGGTCGAGAGCAATCAGCCCCAGCATTTT. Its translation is CASSIGVESNQPQHF.